This T cell receptor beta chain was obtained from a study of blood T cell repertoires in COVID-19. Study-level background: Both acute and convalescent COVID-19 samples were obtained from the United States, Italy and Spain.

Germline V lookup: CDR1 GTSNPN, CDR2 SVGIG (reference sequence). The V end lost 4 bases, the J end lost 5 bases, and 12 bases lay between the germline ends. This CDR3 is built from 13 residues. TCRdb keeps only in-frame clones here, not all; method: immunoSEQ multiplex PCR. In the table there are roughly 250,000 clones, roughly four fifths of which are singletons. The sample consisted of peripheral blood. The TCR sequence derives from a man between 45 and 60 years old with active or convalescent COVID-19. The rearrangement links TRBV30 to TRBJ1-3; the D gene is possibly TRBD1 (6 bases). In DNA form, the CDR3 reads TGTGCCTGGAAGGGGGTTTTTCGAAACACCATATATTTT. Amino acid sequence: CAWKGVFRNTIYF.